This T cell receptor (beta chain) was sequenced in a study of siplizumab effects on memory and regulatory T cells. This clone appeared a single time. Its antigen remains unidentified. About 10^5 TCR templates per sample were sequenced. Clones were sequenced by immunoSEQ multiplex PCR, and TCRdb holds only the in-frame ones, with some missing. There are about 56,000 clones in the sample; less than 98% occur only once, and less than 1.1% lies in the top ten. Points from the study as a whole: Whether proliferating Tregs in siplizumab cultures suppress was not functionally confirmed. Treg origin accounted for an average of roughly 70% of mappable alloreactive CD4+ clones with siplizumab and under 30% in controls. Naive T cell populations appeared to exhibit greater diversity than memory cells and appeared to be major alloresponse contributors.

V lost 5 bases, J lost 1 base, and 8 bases lay in between. CDR3 length: 13 amino acids. CDR1 is PRHDT and CDR2 is FYEKMQ in the germline V gene (reference sequence). J is TRBJ1-1 and V is TRBV13; D is unclear. The sequenced sample consisted of naive CD8+ T cells sorted from blood. This sequence originates from a human donor in good health. DNA of the CDR3: TGTGCCAGCAGCACCCGGGGGAACACTGAAGCTTTCTTT. Residues: CASSTRGNTEAFF. Filled out from reference TRBV13 and TRBJ1-1, the complete variable domain reads AAGVIQSPRHLIKEKRETATLKCYPIPRHDTVYWYQQGPGQDPQFLISFYEKMQSDKGSIPDRFSAQQFSDYHSELNMSSLELGDSALYFCASSTRGNTEAFFGQGTRLTVV.